Listed below are T cell receptor beta chains from one sample, sequenced in a study of blood T cell repertoires in COVID-19. Measured with immunoSEQ multiplex PCR; TCRdb has only the in-frame clones, and not every one. The sample has roughly 330,000 clones; over 70% are singletons. Sequenced material: peripheral blood. All receptors derive from a woman in her forties or fifties with acute or convalescent COVID-19. The CDR3 runs from the conserved cysteine through the conserved F or W. The D gene is left open where the match is weak. Only some rows state a clone size, as once, few, many or a class for expanded clones.

v_gene,len,abundance,d_gene,j_gene,CDR3aa,CDR3nt
TRBV12-3/TRBV12-4,12,.,TRBD1,TRBJ1-2,CASSTGVRGYTF,TGTGCCAGCAGCACAGGGGTTCGCGGCTACACCTTC
TRBV3-1/TRBV3-2,15,.,TRBD2,TRBJ2-2,CASSQAAGGPGELFF,TGTGCCAGCAGCCAAGCTGCGGGAGGGCCCGGGGAGCTGTTTTTT
TRBV10-3,15,.,TRBD1,TRBJ1-1,CAISRDSPLNTEAFF,TGTGCCATCAGCCGGGACAGTCCTTTGAACACTGAAGCTTTCTTT
TRBV3-1/TRBV3-2,14,once,.,TRBJ1-1,CASSPGSQGRQAFF,TGTGCCAGCAGCCCGGGTAGTCAGGGGAGACAAGCTTTCTTT
TRBV3-1/TRBV3-2,12,few,.,TRBJ1-1,CASSDLGESAFF,TGTGCCAGCAGCGACTTAGGCGAGTCGGCTTTCTTT
TRBV7-2,15,.,.,TRBJ1-1,CASSLGGGVFTEAFF,TGTGCCAGCAGCTTAGGTGGAGGGGTTTTCACTGAAGCTTTCTTT
TRBV27,15,.,TRBD2,TRBJ2-3,CASSSSGRRTDTQYF,TGTGCCAGCAGTTCTAGCGGGAGGCGAACAGATACGCAGTATTTT
TRBV5-1,15,.,.,TRBJ1-2,CASSLMDRSNYGYTF,TGCGCCAGCAGCTTAATGGACAGATCCAACTATGGCTACACCTTC
TRBV27,11,.,.,TRBJ2-1,CASTGVNEQFF,TGTGCCAGCACAGGGGTAAATGAGCAGTTCTTC
TRBV2,14,.,.,TRBJ2-5,CASSEGGRQETQYF,TGTGCCAGCAGTGAAGGGGGCCGCCAAGAGACCCAGTACTTC
TRBV7-9,18,.,.,TRBJ1-4,CASSLKDGGGGDNEKLFF,TGTGCCAGCAGCTTAAAGGATGGCGGGGGAGGGGATAATGAAAAACTGTTTTTT
TRBV5-1,15,.,TRBD1,TRBJ2-2,CASIPGTANTGELFF,TGCGCCAGCATCCCCGGGACAGCGAACACCGGGGAGCTGTTTTTT
TRBV19,14,.,.,TRBJ1-2,CASSFLDRFYGYTF,TGTGCCAGTAGTTTTTTAGACAGATTCTATGGCTACACCTTC
TRBV6-5,16,.,TRBD2,TRBJ2-3,CASSFDLAGSTDTQYF,TGTGCCAGCAGTTTTGATTTAGCGGGATCCACAGATACGCAGTATTTT
TRBV7-2,15,.,.,TRBJ2-7,CASSLISGATTEQYF,TGTGCCAGCAGCTTAATTTCAGGGGCAACCACCGAGCAGTACTTC
TRBV5-4,14,few,TRBD1,TRBJ2-1,CASSSGQGYNEQFF,TGTGCCAGCAGCTCGGGACAGGGGTACAATGAGCAGTTCTTC
TRBV29-1,14,.,.,TRBJ1-4,CSAPSAEDNEKLFF,TGCAGCGCCCCTTCGGCAGAGGATAATGAAAAACTGTTTTTT
TRBV7-2,15,.,.,TRBJ1-4,CASSVITGFDEKLFF,TGTGCCAGCAGCGTTATAACAGGGTTTGATGAAAAACTGTTTTTT
TRBV18,15,.,.,TRBJ2-2,CASSPAREVTGELFF,TGTGCCAGCTCACCAGCCAGGGAAGTCACCGGGGAGCTGTTTTTT
TRBV2,14,.,.,TRBJ2-7,CASMYGSGVNEQYF,TGTGCCAGCATGTACGGGAGTGGGGTTAACGAGCAGTACTTC
TRBV19,14,.,.,TRBJ1-3,CASSTQNSGNTIYF,TGTGCCAGTAGTACCCAGAACTCTGGAAACACCATATATTTT
TRBV5-1,16,.,.,TRBJ1-1,CASSFTGIPEDTEAFF,TGCGCCAGCAGCTTTACCGGGATCCCTGAGGACACTGAAGCTTTCTTT
TRBV2,13,.,.,TRBJ2-3,CARWRMEEDTQYF,TGTGCCAGGTGGAGGATGGAGGAGGATACGCAGTATTTT
TRBV4-2,13,.,.,TRBJ2-3,CASSPLNSGSQYF,TGTGCCAGCAGCCCCCTAAACTCAGGGTCGCAGTATTTT
TRBV6-5,12,many,TRBD1,TRBJ1-1,CASRSTGFLAFF,TGTGCCAGCAGATCGACAGGGTTCTTAGCTTTCTTT
TRBV7-9,15,once,TRBD2,TRBJ2-5,CASSSPRDYGETQYF,TGTGCCAGCAGCTCCCCTCGGGACTACGGGGAGACCCAGTACTTC
TRBV4-3,15,once,TRBD2,TRBJ2-7,CASSQGPSGPYEQYF,TGCGCCAGCAGCCAAGGCCCTAGCGGTCCCTACGAGCAGTACTTC
TRBV6-4,15,.,TRBD1,TRBJ2-1,CASSDQGAPYNEQFF,TGTGCCAGCAGTGACCAGGGGGCGCCGTACAATGAGCAGTTCTTC
TRBV25-1,13,.,.,TRBJ2-1,CASSWTNRMEQFF,TGTGCCAGTTCCTGGACAAACCGCATGGAGCAGTTCTTC
TRBV6-2/TRBV6-3,16,.,TRBD2,TRBJ2-1,CASSLDERDPYNEQFF,TGTGCCAGCAGCCTTGACGAGCGGGATCCCTACAATGAGCAGTTCTTC